Listed below are T cell receptor beta chains from one sample, sequenced in a study of blood T cell repertoires in COVID-19. TCRdb's copy holds only in-frame clones and misses some; the assay was immunoSEQ multiplex PCR. The sample yields approximately 230,000 clones, around 83% seen once. The sequenced material came from peripheral blood. The receptor source for this set is an older man with acute or convalescent COVID-19. The CDR3 runs from the conserved cysteine through the conserved F or W. Size values are once, few and many counts, or a class for expanded clones, and some rows have none.

>TRBV7-3|TRBJ1-2|-
CASSPRQGSDYGYTF
>TRBV12-5|TRBJ1-1|-
CASEPTGGTEAFF
>TRBV28|TRBJ1-2|-
CASLGQKGYGYTF
>TRBV9|TRBJ1-2|-
CASSDGTGRSNYGYTF
>TRBV2|TRBJ1-4|-
CASSLQGEKLFF
>TRBV9|TRBJ2-1|-
CASSARQGVRYNEQFF
>TRBV30|TRBJ2-2|-
CAWSVGGNTGELFF
>TRBV5-1|TRBJ1-1|-
CASSGDRGLNTEAFF
>TRBV29-1|TRBJ2-7|-
CSVGGTNTYEQYF
>TRBV6-5|TRBJ2-1|-
CASSSRLNNEQFF
>TRBV3-1/TRBV3-2|TRBJ1-6|-
CASTLRQDNSPLHF
>TRBV7-2|TRBJ2-1|-
CASSIGAGLREQFF
>TRBV7-2|TRBJ1-5|many
CASSLVGRGGNQPQHF
>TRBV5-1|TRBJ1-1|-
CASSLQGVLMNTEAFF
>TRBV12-3/TRBV12-4|TRBJ1-2|-
CASSVRTGYGYTF
>TRBV5-1|TRBJ1-1|once
CASSSTQGLNTEAFF
>TRBV5-4|TRBJ1-1|-
CASSPEWGETEAFF
>TRBV28|TRBJ2-5|-
CASSLWGQPQETQYF
>TRBV7-8|TRBJ1-1|-
CASRRTGVMNTEAFF
>TRBV11-2|TRBJ2-5|-
CASSFSSGGIVETQYF
>TRBV27|TRBJ1-1|few
CASRATGETEAFF
>TRBV6-1|TRBJ2-1|once
CASSDPGTSGRGHEQFF
>TRBV11-2|TRBJ2-2|-
CASSLSFGGTGELFF
>TRBV28|TRBJ2-5|-
CASSAPRDRGEETQYF
>TRBV6-2/TRBV6-3|TRBJ2-1|-
CASSYQITPGASSYNEQFF
>TRBV5-1|TRBJ1-5|-
CASSLGQGGSNQPQHF
>TRBV19|TRBJ1-3|-
CASRSGTGDSGNTIYF
>TRBV3-1/TRBV3-2|TRBJ2-5|-
CASSRLAGPRETQYF
>TRBV18|TRBJ1-2|-
CASSPRRASEAGYTF
>TRBV18|TRBJ2-1|-
CASSPVPAGGENEQFF
>TRBV5-6|TRBJ2-5|-
CASSLRLRGLSQETQYF
>TRBV6-5|TRBJ2-7|-
CATPGGQGPDEQYF
>TRBV27|TRBJ1-4|-
CASSLLPGMDEKLFF
>TRBV29-1|TRBJ2-3|-
CSVTGGADTQYF
>TRBV7-2|TRBJ1-1|-
CASSLRDREGTEAFF
>TRBV27|TRBJ2-3|-
CASSLRGRSTDTQYF
>TRBV5-4|TRBJ2-1|few
CASSWGLARGEDEQFF
>TRBV18|TRBJ2-7|-
CASSLGDIEQYF
>TRBV30|TRBJ2-3|-
CAWSVLVDTQYF
>TRBV7-8|TRBJ2-2|-
CASSPWGIGRKVDTGELFF
>TRBV3-1/TRBV3-2|TRBJ1-1|once
CASSQVGAETEAFF
>TRBV19|TRBJ1-1|-
CASSTGDDGAFF
>TRBV4-1|TRBJ1-6|-
CASSQEAGGRSYNSPLHF
>TRBV10-3|TRBJ1-2|-
CAIRGDRPNYGYTF
>TRBV5-4|TRBJ1-1|-
CASSLWGLDTEAFF
>TRBV19|TRBJ2-3|-
CASSMSAGGYITDTQYF
>TRBV4-1|TRBJ1-2|-
CASSRGATGGYTF
>TRBV30|TRBJ1-1|-
CAWKPGWLSDTEAFF
>TRBV3-1/TRBV3-2|TRBJ2-3|-
CASSRRRGGGTDTQYF
>TRBV18|TRBJ2-3|-
CASSRRDRDTDTQYF
>TRBV14|TRBJ2-3|once
CATKQGGTDTQYF
>TRBV5-4|TRBJ2-7|-
CASSLAPSGNYEQYF
>TRBV15|TRBJ2-7|few
CATSRAFRDRVRGYEQYF